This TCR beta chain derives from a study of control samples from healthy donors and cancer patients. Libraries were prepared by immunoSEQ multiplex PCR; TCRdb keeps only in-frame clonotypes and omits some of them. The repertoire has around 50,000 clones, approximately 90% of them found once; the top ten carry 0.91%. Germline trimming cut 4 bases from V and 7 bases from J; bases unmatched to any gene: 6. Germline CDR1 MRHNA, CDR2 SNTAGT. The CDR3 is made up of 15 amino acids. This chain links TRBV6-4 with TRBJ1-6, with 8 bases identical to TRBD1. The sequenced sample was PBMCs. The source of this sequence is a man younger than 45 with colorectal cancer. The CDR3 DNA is TGTGCCAGCAGTGCTACGACAGGGGCAAATTCACCCCTCCACTTT. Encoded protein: CASSATTGANSPLHF.